The present TCR beta chain was sequenced within a study of blood T cell repertoires in COVID-19. In the study overall: Whether acute or convalescent, the COVID-19 samples came from the United States, Italy and Spain. From T cells, B-cell-depleted T cells, or PBMCs came the material, which was cDNA or gDNA.

As processed by the authors: Nucleated cell number was recorded as an estimate derived from reference gene primer amplification. Sequencing was performed with immunoSEQ multiplex PCR; in TCRdb, only in-frame clones are kept and a portion is missing. V and J calls and clone size are given by that table; D and trimming were obtained from the DNA. The profile shows tens of thousands of clones, 80% to 90% of them singletons. J gave up 4 bases and V 6 bases, and 11 bases lay outside the gene matches. CDR3 length: 15 amino acids. Germline values: CDR1 SGHAT, CDR2 FQDESV (reference sequence). The sequence came from a man aged 50-60 years with active COVID-19. The sequenced sample consisted of peripheral blood. The chain couples TRBV11-1 to TRBJ2-5; 7 bases are shared with TRBD1. Written as DNA, the CDR3 is TGTGCCAGCAGTTTTTCCGGGACAGAAGCAGAGACCCAGTACTTC. This codes for CASSFSGTEAETQYF.